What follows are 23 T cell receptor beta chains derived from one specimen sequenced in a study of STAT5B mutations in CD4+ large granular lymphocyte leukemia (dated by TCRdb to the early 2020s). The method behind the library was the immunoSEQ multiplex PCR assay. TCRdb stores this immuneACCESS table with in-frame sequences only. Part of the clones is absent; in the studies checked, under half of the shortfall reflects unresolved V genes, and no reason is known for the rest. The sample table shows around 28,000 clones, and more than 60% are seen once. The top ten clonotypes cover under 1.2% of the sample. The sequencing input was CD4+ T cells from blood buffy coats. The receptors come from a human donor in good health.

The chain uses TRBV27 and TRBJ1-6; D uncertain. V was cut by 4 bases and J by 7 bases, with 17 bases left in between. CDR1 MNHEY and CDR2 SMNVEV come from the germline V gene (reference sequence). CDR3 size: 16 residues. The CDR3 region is CASSWAQPKGNSPLHF. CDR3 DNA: TGTGCCAGCAGTTGGGCTCAACCAAAAGGGAATTCACCCCTCCACTTT.

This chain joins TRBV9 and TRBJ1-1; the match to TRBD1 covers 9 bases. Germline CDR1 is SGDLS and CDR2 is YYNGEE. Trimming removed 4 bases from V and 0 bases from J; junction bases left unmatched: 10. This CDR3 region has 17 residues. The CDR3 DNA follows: TGTGCCAGCAGCCCCGGGACAGGGAATTTTATGAACACTGAAGCTTTCTTT. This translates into CASSPGTGNFMNTEAFF.

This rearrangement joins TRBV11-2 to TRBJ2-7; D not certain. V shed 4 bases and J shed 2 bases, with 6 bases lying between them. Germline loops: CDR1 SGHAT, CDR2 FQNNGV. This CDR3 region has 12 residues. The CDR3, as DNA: TGTGCCAGCAGCTCCCAGGCCTACGAGCAGTACTTC. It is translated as CASSSQAYEQYF.

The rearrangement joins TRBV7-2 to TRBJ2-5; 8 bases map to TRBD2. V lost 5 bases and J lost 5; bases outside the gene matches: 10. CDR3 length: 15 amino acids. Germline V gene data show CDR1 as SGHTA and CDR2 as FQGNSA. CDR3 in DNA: TGTGCCAGCAGCGCCCCTCACGGGGGGGAGGAGACCCAGTACTTC. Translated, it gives CASSAPHGGEETQYF.

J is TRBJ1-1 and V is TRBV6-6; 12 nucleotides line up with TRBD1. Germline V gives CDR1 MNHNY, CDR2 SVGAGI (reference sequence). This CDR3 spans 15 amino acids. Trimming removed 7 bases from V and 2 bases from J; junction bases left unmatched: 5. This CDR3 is CASKGQGAGNTEAFF. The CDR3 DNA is TGTGCCAGCAAGGGACAGGGGGCGGGTAACACTGAAGCTTTCTTT.

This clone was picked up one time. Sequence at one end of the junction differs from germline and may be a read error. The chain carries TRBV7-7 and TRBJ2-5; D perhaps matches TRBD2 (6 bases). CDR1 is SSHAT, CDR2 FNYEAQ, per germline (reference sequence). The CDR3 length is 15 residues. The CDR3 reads CASSLVGGIQETQYF. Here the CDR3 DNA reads TGTGCTAGCAGCTTAGTTGGCGGGATCCAAGAGACCCAGTACTTC.

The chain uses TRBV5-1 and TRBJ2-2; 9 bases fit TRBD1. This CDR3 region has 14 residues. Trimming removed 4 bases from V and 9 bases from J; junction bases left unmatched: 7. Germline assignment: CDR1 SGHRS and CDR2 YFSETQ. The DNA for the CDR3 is TGCGCCAGCAGCATCGGGACAGGGAGGCGGGAGCTGTTTTTT. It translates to CASSIGTGRRELFF. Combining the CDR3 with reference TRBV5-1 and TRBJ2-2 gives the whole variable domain KAGVTQTPRYLIKTRGQQVTLSCSPISGHRSVSWYQQTPGQGLQFLFEYFSETQRNKGNFPGRFSGRQFSNSRSEMNVSTLELGDSALYLCASSIGTGRRELFFGEGSRLTVL.

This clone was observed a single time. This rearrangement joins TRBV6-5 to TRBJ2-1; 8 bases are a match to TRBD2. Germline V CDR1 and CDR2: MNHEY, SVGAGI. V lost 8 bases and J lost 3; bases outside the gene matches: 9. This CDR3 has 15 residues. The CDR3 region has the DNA TGTGCCAGCGGGAGGACTAGCCCGGGCTACAATGAGCAGTTCTTC. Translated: CASGRTSPGYNEQFF.

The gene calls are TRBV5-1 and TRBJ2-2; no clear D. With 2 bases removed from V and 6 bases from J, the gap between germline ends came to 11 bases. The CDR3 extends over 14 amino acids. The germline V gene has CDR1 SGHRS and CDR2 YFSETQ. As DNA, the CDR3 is TGCGCCAGCAGCTTAACAGTATCGGCCGGGGAGCTGTTTTTT. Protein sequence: CASSLTVSAGELFF.

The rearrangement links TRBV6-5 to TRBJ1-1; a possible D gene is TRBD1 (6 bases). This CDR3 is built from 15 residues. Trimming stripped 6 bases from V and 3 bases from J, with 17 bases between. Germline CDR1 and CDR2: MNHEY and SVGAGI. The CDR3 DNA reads TGTGCCAGCAGGAAAGGGTGGGGGGCGGACACTGAAGCTTTCTTT. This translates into CASRKGWGADTEAFF.

CDR3 residues: CASRLEGQREGRNEQFF. The CDR3 DNA reads as TGTGCAAGTCGCTTAGAGGGCCAGCGGGAGGGCCGAAATGAGCAGTTCTTC. V is TRBV12-2 and J is TRBJ2-1; TRBD2 was called by the table and not checked on the DNA. TRBV12-2 represents a pseudogene. The CDR3 has 17 residues.

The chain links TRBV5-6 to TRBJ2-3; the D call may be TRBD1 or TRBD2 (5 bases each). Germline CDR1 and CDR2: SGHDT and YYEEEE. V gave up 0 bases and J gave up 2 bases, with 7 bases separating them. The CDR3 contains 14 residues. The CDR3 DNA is TGTGCCAGCAGCTTGGGGGGGATCACAGATACGCAGTATTTT. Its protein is CASSLGGITDTQYF. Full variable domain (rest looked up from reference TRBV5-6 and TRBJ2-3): DAGVTQSPTHLIKTRGQQVTLRCSPKSGHDTVSWYQQALGQGPQFIFQYYEEEERQRGNFPDRFSGHQFPNYSSELNVNALLLGDSALYLCASSLGGITDTQYFGPGTRLTVL.

Here the CDR3 reads CSATEGYTF. The DNA of the CDR3 is TGCAGTGCTACTGAGGGCTACACCTTC. The V gene is TRBV20-1, the J gene TRBJ1-2; no clear D gene. The CDR3 is made up of 9 amino acids. Trimming took off 4 bases at V and 8 bases at J, with 5 bases between the two ends. From germline, CDR1 is DFQATT and CDR2 SNEGSKA (reference sequence).

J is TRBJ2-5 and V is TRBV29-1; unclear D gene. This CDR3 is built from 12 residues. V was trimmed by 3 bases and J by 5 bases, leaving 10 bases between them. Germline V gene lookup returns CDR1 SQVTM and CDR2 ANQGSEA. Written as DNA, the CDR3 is TGCAGCGTTGACGGCGTAGTGGAGACCCAGTACTTC. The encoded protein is CSVDGVVETQYF.

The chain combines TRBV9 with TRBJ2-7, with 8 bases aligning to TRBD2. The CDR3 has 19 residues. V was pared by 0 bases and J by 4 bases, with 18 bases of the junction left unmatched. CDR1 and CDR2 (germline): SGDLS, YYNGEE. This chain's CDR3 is CASSVGTSGRFPPTYEQYF. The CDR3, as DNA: TGTGCCAGCAGCGTAGGTACTAGCGGTCGTTTCCCCCCTACTTACGAGCAGTACTTC. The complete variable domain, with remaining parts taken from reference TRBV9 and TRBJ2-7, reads DSGVTQTPKHLITATGQRVTLRCSPRSGDLSVYWYQQSLDQGLQFLIQYYNGEERAKGNILERFSAQQFPDLHSELNLSSLELGDSALYFCASSVGTSGRFPPTYEQYFGPGTRLTVT.

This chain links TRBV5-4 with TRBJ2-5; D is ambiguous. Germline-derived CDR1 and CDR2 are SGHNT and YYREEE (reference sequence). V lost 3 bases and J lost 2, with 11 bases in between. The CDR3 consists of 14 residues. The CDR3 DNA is TGTGCCAGCAGCTCGGGCCTTCCTCAAGAGACCCAGTACTTC. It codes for CASSSGLPQETQYF.

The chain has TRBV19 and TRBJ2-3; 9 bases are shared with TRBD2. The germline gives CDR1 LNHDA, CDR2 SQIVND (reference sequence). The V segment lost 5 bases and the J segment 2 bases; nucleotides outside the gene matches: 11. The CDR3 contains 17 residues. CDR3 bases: TGTGCCAGTAGTTCACGACTAGCGGCTTCTCTCACAGATACGCAGTATTTT. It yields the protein CASSSRLAASLTDTQYF.

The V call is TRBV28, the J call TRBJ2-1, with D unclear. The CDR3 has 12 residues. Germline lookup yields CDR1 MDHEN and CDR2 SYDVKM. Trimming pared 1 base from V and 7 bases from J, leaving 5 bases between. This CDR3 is CASSLSGNEQFF. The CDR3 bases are TGTGCCAGCAGTTTATCCGGGAATGAGCAGTTCTTC.

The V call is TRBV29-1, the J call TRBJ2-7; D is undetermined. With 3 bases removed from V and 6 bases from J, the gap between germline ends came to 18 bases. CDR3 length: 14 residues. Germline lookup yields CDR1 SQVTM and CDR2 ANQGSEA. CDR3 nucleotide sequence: TGCAGCGTTGAGTCCGACCTACCCCCACGCGAGCAGTACGTC. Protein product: CSVESDLPPREQYV.

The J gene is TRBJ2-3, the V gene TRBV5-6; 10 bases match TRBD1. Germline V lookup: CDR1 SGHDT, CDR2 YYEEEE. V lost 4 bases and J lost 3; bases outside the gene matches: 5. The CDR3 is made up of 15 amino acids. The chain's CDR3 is CASSAGTGDTDTQYF. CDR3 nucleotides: TGTGCCAGCAGCGCCGGGACAGGGGATACAGATACGCAGTATTTT. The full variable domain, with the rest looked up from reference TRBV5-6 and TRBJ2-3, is DAGVTQSPTHLIKTRGQQVTLRCSPKSGHDTVSWYQQALGQGPQFIFQYYEEEERQRGNFPDRFSGHQFPNYSSELNVNALLLGDSALYLCASSAGTGDTDTQYFGPGTRLTVL.

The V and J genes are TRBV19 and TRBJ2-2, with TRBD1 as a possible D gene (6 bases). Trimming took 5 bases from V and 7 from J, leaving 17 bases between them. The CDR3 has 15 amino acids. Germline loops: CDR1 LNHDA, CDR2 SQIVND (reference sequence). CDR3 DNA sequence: TGTGCCAGTAGTCTCGAACAGGGAGCGAGCGGGGAGCTGTTTTTT. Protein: CASSLEQGASGELFF.

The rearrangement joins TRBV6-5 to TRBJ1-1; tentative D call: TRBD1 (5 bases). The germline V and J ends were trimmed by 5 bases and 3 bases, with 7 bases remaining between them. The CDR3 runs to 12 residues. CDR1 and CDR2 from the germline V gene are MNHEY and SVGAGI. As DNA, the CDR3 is TGTGCCAGCAGTGAACAGGACACTGAAGCTTTCTTT. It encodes CASSEQDTEAFF.

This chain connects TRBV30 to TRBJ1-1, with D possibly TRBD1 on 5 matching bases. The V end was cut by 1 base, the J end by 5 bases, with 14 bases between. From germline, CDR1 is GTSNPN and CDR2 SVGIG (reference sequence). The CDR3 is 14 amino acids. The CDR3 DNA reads TGTGCCTGGAGTGCGCTCAGGAAGGGGACTGAAGCTTTCTTT. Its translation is CAWSALRKGTEAFF.